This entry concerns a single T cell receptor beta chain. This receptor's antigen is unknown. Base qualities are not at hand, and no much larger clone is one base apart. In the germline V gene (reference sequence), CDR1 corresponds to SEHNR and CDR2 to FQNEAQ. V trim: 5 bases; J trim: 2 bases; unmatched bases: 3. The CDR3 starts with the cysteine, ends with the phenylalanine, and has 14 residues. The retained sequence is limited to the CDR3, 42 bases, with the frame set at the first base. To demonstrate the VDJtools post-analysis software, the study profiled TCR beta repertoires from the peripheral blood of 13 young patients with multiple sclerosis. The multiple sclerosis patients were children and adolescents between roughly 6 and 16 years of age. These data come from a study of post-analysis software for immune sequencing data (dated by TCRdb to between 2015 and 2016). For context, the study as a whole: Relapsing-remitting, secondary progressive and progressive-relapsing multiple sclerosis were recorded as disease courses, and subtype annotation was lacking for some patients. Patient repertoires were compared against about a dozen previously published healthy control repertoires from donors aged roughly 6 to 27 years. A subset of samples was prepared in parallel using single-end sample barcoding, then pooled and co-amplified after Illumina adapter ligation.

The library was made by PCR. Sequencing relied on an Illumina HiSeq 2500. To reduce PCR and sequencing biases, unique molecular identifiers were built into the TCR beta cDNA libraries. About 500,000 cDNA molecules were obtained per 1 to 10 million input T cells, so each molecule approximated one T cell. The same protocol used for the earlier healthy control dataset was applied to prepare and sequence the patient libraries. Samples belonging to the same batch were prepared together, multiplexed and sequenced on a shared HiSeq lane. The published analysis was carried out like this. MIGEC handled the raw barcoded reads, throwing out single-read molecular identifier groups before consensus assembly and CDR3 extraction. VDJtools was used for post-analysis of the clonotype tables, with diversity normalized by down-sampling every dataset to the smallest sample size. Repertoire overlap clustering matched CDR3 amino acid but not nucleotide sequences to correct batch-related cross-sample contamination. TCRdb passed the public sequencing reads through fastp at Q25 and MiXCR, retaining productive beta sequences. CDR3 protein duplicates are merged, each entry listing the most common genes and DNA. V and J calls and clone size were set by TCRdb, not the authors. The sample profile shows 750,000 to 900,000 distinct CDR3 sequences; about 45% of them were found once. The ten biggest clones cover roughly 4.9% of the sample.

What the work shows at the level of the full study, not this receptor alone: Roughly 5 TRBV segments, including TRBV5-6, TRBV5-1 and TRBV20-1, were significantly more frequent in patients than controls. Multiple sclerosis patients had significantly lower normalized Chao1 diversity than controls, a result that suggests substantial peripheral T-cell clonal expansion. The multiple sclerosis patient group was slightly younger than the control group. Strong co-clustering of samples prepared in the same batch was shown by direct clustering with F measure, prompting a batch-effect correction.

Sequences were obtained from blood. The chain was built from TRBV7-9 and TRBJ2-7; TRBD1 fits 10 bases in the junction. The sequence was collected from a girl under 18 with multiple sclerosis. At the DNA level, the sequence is TGTGCCAGCAGCCGCGGGACAGGGGCCTACGAGCAGTACTTC. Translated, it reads CASSRGTGAYEQYF.